This T cell receptor beta chain was documented in a study of blood T cell repertoires in COVID-19. The authors' processing: The assay estimated nucleated cells by amplifying reference gene primers. Profiling relied on immunoSEQ multiplex PCR, and the TCRdb table lists in-frame clones only, not all of them. That table furnishes V, J and clone size, whereas the DNA furnished D and trimming. The sample yields around 240,000 clones, 83% seen once. J gave up 3 bases and V 4 bases, and 2 bases lay outside the gene matches. The germline CDR1 and CDR2 sequences are SQVTM and ANQGSEA. The CDR3 covers 13 residues.

V gene TRBV29-1 combines with J gene TRBJ2-3; 9 bases line up with TRBD2. The sequence came from a woman aged 45 to 65 with acute or convalescent COVID-19. The sequencing input was peripheral blood. The CDR3 DNA reads as TGCAGCGTTGGGCGGGGGGGGACAGATACGCAGTATTTT. Its protein product is CSVGRGGTDTQYF.